The clone carrying this T cell receptor (beta chain) was counted between two and nine times. Its cognate antigen is unknown. The germline gives CDR1 SQVTM, CDR2 ANQGSEA. The CDR3 contains 13 residues. V was pared by 3 bases and J by 5 bases, with 5 bases of the junction left unmatched. The data were obtained in a study of blood T cells in healthy people across ages. Study-level points and caveats: Both naive CD4+ cell counts and diversity were greater in long-lived donors than in aged donors. Naive T cell percentage by flow cytometry tracked strongly with beta diversity. The authors considered diversity estimates from one million T cells to be underestimates.

It was with a sample-barcoded 5' primer and a J-beta primer mix that a second PCR of roughly 6 to 12 cycles was run. The template-switch adaptor was a 5' adaptor with 12 random nucleotides. It tagged each cDNA molecule. Via MiXCR, TCRdb re-called the 5' RACE reads, giving one row per CDR3 protein. The sample holds about 1.4 million distinct CDR3 sequences, around 55% seen once. The sequenced material came from blood. The sequence was collected from a man between 18 and 29 years old in good health. V gene TRBV29-1 combines with J gene TRBJ1-2, with 8 bases aligning to TRBD1. This CDR3 reads CSVEGQEDYGYTF. The DNA of the CDR3 is TGCAGCGTTGAGGGACAGGAGGATTATGGCTACACCTTC.